This note documents a single T cell receptor beta chain sequence. Some clones are missing from TCRdb's copy, which holds only in-frame ones; the method was immunoSEQ multiplex PCR. The table shows around 450,000 clones, with about 88% occurring only once. The data stem from a study of Ad26.COV2.S vaccination and SARS-CoV-2 variants. On the study more broadly: Ad26.COV2.S was injected intramuscularly once or twice, 56 days apart.

The ends were cut back, 2 bases at V and 1 base at J, with 5 bases in the middle. Per germline, CDR1 LGHDT and CDR2 YNNKEL (reference sequence). The CDR3 length is 14 residues. Described treatment: roughly 19 received Ad26.COV2.S at low or high dose, single or two shots; about 5 received placebo; per-sample allocation not given. The samples were gathered on day 63 after the first injection of vaccine or placebo. This Boston cohort included adults aged 18-55 years. This material consisted of peripheral blood, taken in a trial of Ad26.COV2.S vaccine versus placebo. This receptor was taken from a person between 18 and 65 years old who received the Ad26.COV2.S COVID-19 vaccine or a placebo. The chain combines TRBV3-1 (or the pseudogene TRBV3-2) with TRBJ2-2; no firm D call. Here the CDR3 reads CASSQYKNTGELFF. DNA for the CDR3: TGTGCCAGCAGCCAATACAAGAACACCGGGGAGCTGTTTTTT.